A selection of T cell receptor beta chains follows, all from one sample in a study of neurological immune-mediated disorders. MiXCR was run by TCRdb on the 5' RACE reads, yielding one entry per CDR3 protein. In the table there are 40,000 to 55,000 distinct CDR3 sequences, 10% of which are singletons. The sequencing sample was made of PBMCs. These receptors were collected from a woman between 40 and 55 years old with HTLV-1-associated myelopathy (HAM/TSP). Both conserved end residues are part of each CDR3. D genes are given only for firm matches. For some rows the clone size is stated as once, few or many, or as a class when expanded; others skip it.

clone_size | j_call | v_call | d_call | cdr3_aa | cdr3_nt
many | TRBJ2-3 | TRBV4-1 | TRBD1 | CASSQRQGGTDTQYF | TGCGCCAGCAGCCAAAGACAGGGGGGCACAGATACGCAGTATTTT
many | TRBJ1-3 | TRBV4-1 | NA | CASSRRREGRGNTIYF | TGCGCCAGCAGCCGCCGGAGAGAGGGGCGCGGAAACACCATATATTTT
many | TRBJ2-7 | TRBV18 | NA | CASSPDREEQYF | TGTGCCAGCTCACCAGACAGAGAAGAGCAGTACTTC
many | TRBJ2-2 | TRBV4-3 | NA | CASSQRPQGEVGTGELFF | TGCGCCAGCAGTCAAAGGCCTCAGGGGGAGGTCGGCACCGGGGAGCTGTTTTTT
many | TRBJ1-2 | TRBV29-1 | TRBD1 | CSVEARGLDGYTF | TGCAGCGTTGAGGCCAGGGGGCTTGATGGCTACACCTTC
many | TRBJ1-1 | TRBV5-1 | NA | CASRLEGGTSEAFF | TGCGCCAGCAGATTGGAGGGGGGTACGTCTGAAGCTTTCTTT
many | TRBJ2-1 | TRBV12-3/TRBV12-4 | TRBD2 | CASSLGGGGYNEQFF | TGTGCCAGCAGTTTAGGGGGGGGGGGCTACAATGAGCAGTTCTTC
many | TRBJ2-1 | TRBV2 | NA | CASSGDSYNEQFF | TGTGCCAGCAGTGGCGACAGCTACAATGAGCAGTTCTTC
NA | TRBJ2-3 | TRBV2 | NA | CASSEGSPASTDTQYF | TGTGCCAGCAGTGAGGGGTCGCCTGCTAGCACAGATACGCAGTATTTT
many | TRBJ2-2 | TRBV5-1 | TRBD1 | CASSFKTGGFTGELFF | TGCGCCAGCAGCTTTAAGACAGGGGGCTTCACCGGGGAGCTGTTTTTT
many | TRBJ2-7 | TRBV5-1 | NA | CASSAGGSYEQYF | TGCGCCAGCAGCGCCGGAGGGAGCTACGAGCAGTACTTC
many | TRBJ1-6 | TRBV7-9 | TRBD1 | CASIRTGGSPLHF | TGTGCCAGCATCAGGACAGGAGGATCACCCCTCCACTTT
many | TRBJ2-7 | TRBV15 | NA | CATSRYPLSGTYEQYF | TGTGCCACCAGCAGATACCCCCTCAGTGGCACCTACGAGCAGTACTTC
many | TRBJ2-7 | TRBV5-1 | TRBD1 | CASSFDRGTDEQYF | TGCGCCAGCAGCTTCGACAGGGGTACCGACGAGCAGTACTTC
few | TRBJ1-5 | TRBV20-1 | NA | CSASLRQFNQPQHF | TGCAGTGCTAGTCTAAGACAGTTCAATCAGCCCCAGCATTTT
many | TRBJ2-7 | TRBV7-2 | TRBD2 | CASSLVGGGTYEQYF | TGTGCCAGCAGCTTAGTTGGCGGGGGGACCTACGAGCAGTACTTC
many | TRBJ2-3 | TRBV5-1 | NA | CASSSPSGTDTQYF | TGCGCCAGCAGCTCCCCATCTGGCACAGATACGCAGTATTTT
many | TRBJ1-1 | TRBV29-1 | NA | CSVEGRGRTEAFF | TGCAGCGTTGAAGGAAGAGGGCGGACTGAAGCTTTCTTT
NA | TRBJ2-2 | TRBV24-1 | NA | CATKGTRGDTGELFF | TGTGCCACCAAAGGGACCCGAGGGGACACCGGGGAGCTGTTTTTT
many | TRBJ2-1 | TRBV29-1 | NA | CSVARDRANNEQFF | TGCAGCGTTGCCCGTGACCGGGCAAACAATGAGCAGTTCTTC
many | TRBJ1-1 | TRBV5-1 | NA | CASRTFRANTEAFF | TGCGCCAGTAGAACTTTCCGAGCGAACACTGAAGCTTTCTTT
few | TRBJ2-1 | TRBV7-2 | TRBD2 | CASSPSGGPYEQFF | TGTGCCAGCAGCCCTAGCGGGGGGCCTTACGAGCAGTTCTTC
NA | TRBJ1-1 | TRBV10-3 | NA | CAIKPHGVSIDTEAFF | TGTGCCATCAAACCGCACGGGGTTTCAATTGACACTGAAGCTTTCTTT
many | TRBJ2-5 | TRBV5-1 | NA | CASSLASLGGETQYF | TGCGCCAGCAGCTTGGCCAGCTTGGGGGGCGAGACCCAGTACTTC
many | TRBJ2-5 | TRBV2 | TRBD2 | CASSELPAGGRETQYF | TGTGCCAGCAGTGAACTGCCCGCGGGGGGGCGGGAGACCCAGTACTTC
many | TRBJ1-6 | TRBV20-1 | NA | CSANDRQALHF | TGCAGTGCCAATGACAGGCAGGCCCTCCACTTT
NA | TRBJ2-7 | TRBV5-1 | NA | CASSFERDEQYF | TGCGCCAGCAGCTTCGAGCGGGACGAGCAGTACTTC
many | TRBJ2-3 | TRBV20-1 | TRBD2 | CSARLAGADTQYF | TGCAGTGCTAGATTAGCGGGAGCAGATACGCAGTATTTT
many | TRBJ1-2 | TRBV5-6 | NA | CASSLGGRINYGYTF | TGTGCCAGCAGCTTGGGTGGGAGAATTAACTATGGCTACACCTTC
many | TRBJ2-7 | TRBV5-1 | NA | CANSGTDIRETQYSYEQYF | TGCGCCAACAGCGGTACGGATATCCGGGAAACGCAATACTCCTACGAGCAGTACTTC
medium-sized | TRBJ2-5 | TRBV12-3/TRBV12-4 | NA | CASSPYREGETQYF | TGTGCCAGCAGTCCGTACAGGGAAGGAGAGACCCAGTACTTC
many | TRBJ2-5 | TRBV25-1 | NA | CASSEWNPKYF | TGTGCCAGCAGTGAATGGAATCCCAAGTACTTC
many | TRBJ2-7 | TRBV3-1 | TRBD1 | CASSQDADRGREQYF | TGTGCCAGCAGCCAAGATGCGGACAGGGGGAGGGAGCAGTACTTC
many | TRBJ2-1 | TRBV12-3/TRBV12-4 | NA | CASSRQTGESYNEQFF | TGTGCCAGCAGCCGTCAGACAGGAGAAAGTTACAATGAGCAGTTCTTC
many | TRBJ2-1 | TRBV9 | TRBD2 | CASSVLAGGPLNEQFF | TGTGCCAGCAGCGTATTGGCGGGGGGCCCCTTGAATGAGCAGTTCTTC
many | TRBJ2-5 | TRBV29-1 | NA | CSVGSSGGQETQYF | TGCAGCGTCGGGTCCTCCGGGGGTCAAGAGACCCAGTACTTC
NA | TRBJ2-7 | TRBV21-1 | NA | CASSKRDWDRSSYEQYF | TGTGCCAGCAGCAAAAGGGATTGGGACCGTAGCTCCTACGAGCAGTACTTC
many | TRBJ2-1 | TRBV5-5 | TRBD2 | CASSPHPGLAGDNEQFF | TGTGCCAGCAGCCCCCACCCGGGACTAGCGGGGGACAATGAGCAGTTCTTC
many | TRBJ2-3 | TRBV7-3 | TRBD1 | CASSPTGGLQYF | TGTGCCAGCAGCCCAACAGGGGGCTTGCAGTATTTT
many | TRBJ2-3 | TRBV20-1 | NA | CSYFPGRTDTQYF | TGCAGTTACTTCCCCGGGCGTACAGATACGCAGTATTTT
many | TRBJ2-7 | TRBV21-1 | NA | CASSKLAGSNEQYF | TGTGCCAGCAGCAAATTAGCAGGTAGCAACGAGCAGTACTTC
NA | TRBJ2-3 | TRBV19 | NA | CASSMRAPDTQYF | TGTGCCAGTAGTATGAGGGCCCCAGATACGCAGTATTTT
many | TRBJ2-3 | TRBV5-1 | NA | CASSTSTGTQYF | TGCGCCAGCAGCACCAGCACAGGGACGCAGTATTTT
many | TRBJ2-7 | TRBV7-2 | NA | CASSPLVGAYEQYF | TGTGCCAGCAGCCCCTTGGTAGGCGCCTACGAGCAGTACTTC
many | TRBJ2-3 | TRBV3-1 | NA | CASSPPGLGTDTQYF | TGTGCCAGCAGCCCGCCGGGACTTGGCACAGATACGCAGTATTTT
once | TRBJ2-2 | TRBV4-3 | TRBD2 | CASSQPSGGATGELFF | TGCGCCAGCAGCCAACCTAGCGGGGGAGCTACCGGGGAGCTGTTTTTT